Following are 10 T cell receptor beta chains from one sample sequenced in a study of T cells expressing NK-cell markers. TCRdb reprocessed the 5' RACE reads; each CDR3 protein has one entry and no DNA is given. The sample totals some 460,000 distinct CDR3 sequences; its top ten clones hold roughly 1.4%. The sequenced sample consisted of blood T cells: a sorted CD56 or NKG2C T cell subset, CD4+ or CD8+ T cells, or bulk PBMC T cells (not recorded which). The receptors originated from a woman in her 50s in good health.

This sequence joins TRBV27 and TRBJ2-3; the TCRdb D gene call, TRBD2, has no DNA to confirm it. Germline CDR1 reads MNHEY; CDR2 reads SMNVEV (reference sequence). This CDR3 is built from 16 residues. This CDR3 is CASSLIAGVPSSPQYF.

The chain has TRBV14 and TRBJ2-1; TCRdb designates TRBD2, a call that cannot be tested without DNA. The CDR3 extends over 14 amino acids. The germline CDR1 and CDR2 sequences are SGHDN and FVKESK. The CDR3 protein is CASSQARLAGEQFF.

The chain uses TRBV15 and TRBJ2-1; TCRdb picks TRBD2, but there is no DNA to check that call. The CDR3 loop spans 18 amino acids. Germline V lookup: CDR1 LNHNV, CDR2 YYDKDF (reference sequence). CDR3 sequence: CATSTNPWATGENNEQFF.

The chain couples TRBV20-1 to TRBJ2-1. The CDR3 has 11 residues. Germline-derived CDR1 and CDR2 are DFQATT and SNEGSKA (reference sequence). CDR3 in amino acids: CSKGPHNEQFF.

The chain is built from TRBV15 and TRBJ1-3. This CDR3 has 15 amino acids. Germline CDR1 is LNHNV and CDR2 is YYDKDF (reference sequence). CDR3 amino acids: CATSRDRSAGNTIYF. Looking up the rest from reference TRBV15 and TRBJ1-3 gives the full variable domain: DAMVIQNPRYQVTQFGKPVTLSCSQTLNHNVMYWYQQKSSQAPKLLFHYYDKDFNNEADTPDNFQSRRPNTSFCFLDIRSPGLGDTAMYLCATSRDRSAGNTIYFGEGSWLTVV.

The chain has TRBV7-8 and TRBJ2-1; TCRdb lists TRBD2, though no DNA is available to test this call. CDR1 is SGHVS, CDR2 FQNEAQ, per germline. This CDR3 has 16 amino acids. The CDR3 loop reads CASSSRLPGSYNEQFF.

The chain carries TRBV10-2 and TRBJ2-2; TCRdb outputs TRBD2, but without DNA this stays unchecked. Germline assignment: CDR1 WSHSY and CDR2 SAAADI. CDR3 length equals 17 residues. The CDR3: CASSDRGGLVNTGELFF.

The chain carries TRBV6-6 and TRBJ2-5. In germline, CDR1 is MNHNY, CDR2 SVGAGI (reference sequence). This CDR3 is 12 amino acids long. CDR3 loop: CASKSEQETQYF.

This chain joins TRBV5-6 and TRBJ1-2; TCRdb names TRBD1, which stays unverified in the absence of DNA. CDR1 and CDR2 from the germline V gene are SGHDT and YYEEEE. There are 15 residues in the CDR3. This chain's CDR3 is CASSPRQGLSYGYTF.

This CDR3 reads CASSQPGLADPYF. The J gene is TRBJ2-7, the V gene TRBV12-3 or TRBV12-4; TCRdb names TRBD2, which stays unverified in the absence of DNA. There are 13 residues in the CDR3.